This is a list of T cell receptor beta chains from one sample in a study of vaccination and CD4 T cells after COVID-19. TCRdb reprocessed the PCR reads with MiXCR, giving one entry per CDR3 protein. The data show roughly 15,000 distinct CDR3 sequences, with about half seen just once and 8% to 11% held by the top ten. The antigens of these receptors remain unknown. The specimen was CD4+ T cells from blood, cultured in vitro. Receptor source: a human donor who had recovered from COVID-19. CDR3s include the opening cysteine and the closing phenylalanine or tryptophan.

V gene: TRBV6-1; J gene: TRBJ2-1; CDR3 protein: CASSLTGQGLHQQFF
V gene: TRBV19; J gene: TRBJ1-5; CDR3 protein: CASSMGDISNQPQHF
V gene: TRBV27; J gene: TRBJ2-7; CDR3 protein: CASSLGQKSSYEQYF
V gene: TRBV7-9; J gene: TRBJ2-3; CDR3 protein: CASSIAGDTQYF
V gene: TRBV7-2; J gene: TRBJ1-5; CDR3 protein: CASSQDWNQPQHF
V gene: TRBV12-3/TRBV12-4; J gene: TRBJ1-5; CDR3 protein: CASTFRRGNQPQHF
V gene: TRBV30; J gene: TRBJ2-3; CDR3 protein: CASSRPAGRRTQYF
V gene: TRBV15; J gene: TRBJ1-5; CDR3 protein: CATSRGGPQHF
V gene: TRBV7-9; J gene: TRBJ2-3; CDR3 protein: CASSSDRGPVGQQYF
V gene: TRBV7-9; J gene: TRBJ1-2; CDR3 protein: CASSLETGGGYGYTF
V gene: TRBV6-1; J gene: TRBJ1-5; CDR3 protein: CASSRDRDQPQHF
V gene: TRBV20-1; J gene: TRBJ2-2; CDR3 protein: CSASRLAGTNTGELFF
V gene: TRBV19; J gene: TRBJ2-6; CDR3 protein: CASSIMGRVGANVLTF
V gene: TRBV6-1; J gene: TRBJ2-1; CDR3 protein: CASNVGNYNEQFF
V gene: TRBV9; J gene: TRBJ2-5; CDR3 protein: CASGRLARGETQYF
V gene: TRBV11-3; J gene: TRBJ2-2; CDR3 protein: CASSSREELAGELFF
V gene: TRBV7-2; J gene: TRBJ2-2; CDR3 protein: CASSFLLAGATGELFF
V gene: TRBV28; J gene: TRBJ2-6; CDR3 protein: CASSLRFLYSGANVLTF
V gene: TRBV29-1; J gene: TRBJ2-2; CDR3 protein: CSAGRGQSTGELFF
V gene: TRBV7-3; J gene: TRBJ2-2; CDR3 protein: CASRPGTSGNTGELFF
V gene: TRBV20-1; J gene: TRBJ2-5; CDR3 protein: CSARVSRLAGGLGGETQYF
V gene: TRBV5-1; J gene: TRBJ2-3; CDR3 protein: CASSPWLVSTDTQYF
V gene: TRBV12-3/TRBV12-4; J gene: TRBJ1-2; CDR3 protein: CASSPGHSNYGYTF
V gene: TRBV20-1; J gene: TRBJ2-1; CDR3 protein: CSARASSSYNEQFF
V gene: TRBV2; J gene: TRBJ1-4; CDR3 protein: CASSEGGGRSEKLFF
V gene: TRBV6-1; J gene: TRBJ2-7; CDR3 protein: CASSRLAGTYEQYF
V gene: TRBV6-1; J gene: TRBJ2-3; CDR3 protein: CASSQGVADTQYF
V gene: TRBV27; J gene: TRBJ1-1; CDR3 protein: CASRQQGVITEAFF
V gene: TRBV6-1; J gene: TRBJ1-2; CDR3 protein: CASCRDSGPNGYTF
V gene: TRBV7-2; J gene: TRBJ2-3; CDR3 protein: CASSLAAGGPSTDTQYF
V gene: TRBV5-1; J gene: TRBJ2-2; CDR3 protein: CASSLLAGANTGELFF
V gene: TRBV2; J gene: TRBJ1-1; CDR3 protein: CASSTTANTEAFF
V gene: TRBV19; J gene: TRBJ1-5; CDR3 protein: CASSRAGRGTRQPQHF
V gene: TRBV19; J gene: TRBJ2-6; CDR3 protein: CASSIVRLGSGANVLTF
V gene: TRBV19; J gene: TRBJ2-7; CDR3 protein: CASSIIGGEQYF
V gene: TRBV6-1; J gene: TRBJ1-2; CDR3 protein: CASIKDGRWGYTF
V gene: TRBV19; J gene: TRBJ1-5; CDR3 protein: CASTSDRTQPQHF
V gene: TRBV2; J gene: TRBJ2-1; CDR3 protein: CASSYEGNEQFF
V gene: TRBV5-4; J gene: TRBJ2-5; CDR3 protein: CASSYRGASGRTQETQYF
V gene: TRBV7-2; J gene: TRBJ1-6; CDR3 protein: CASSLDWAANSPLHF
V gene: TRBV27; J gene: TRBJ2-1; CDR3 protein: CASGKREGQNEQFF
V gene: TRBV15; J gene: TRBJ1-2; CDR3 protein: CATSPRGDKGGRVYGYTF
V gene: TRBV23-1; J gene: TRBJ2-5; CDR3 protein: CASSQEGKTQYF
V gene: TRBV30; J gene: TRBJ1-5; CDR3 protein: CVWTVGTFNQPQHF
V gene: TRBV15; J gene: TRBJ2-5; CDR3 protein: CATSREYQETQYF
V gene: TRBV6-1; J gene: TRBJ1-5; CDR3 protein: CATRQSLGNQPQHF
V gene: TRBV2; J gene: TRBJ1-5; CDR3 protein: CASSEALPGQPQHF
V gene: TRBV20-1; J gene: TRBJ2-1; CDR3 protein: CSAIYRWSSYNEQFF
V gene: TRBV7-2; J gene: TRBJ2-6; CDR3 protein: CASSPVIPSGANVLTF
V gene: TRBV28; J gene: TRBJ1-6; CDR3 protein: CASKGVGGTSYNSPLHF
V gene: TRBV15; J gene: TRBJ2-4; CDR3 protein: CATSRARAGRIQYF
V gene: TRBV28; J gene: TRBJ2-4; CDR3 protein: CASSPYADIQYF
V gene: TRBV28; J gene: TRBJ2-7; CDR3 protein: CASSLNSAYEQYF
V gene: TRBV30; J gene: TRBJ1-3; CDR3 protein: CAWSPDSLGNTIYF
V gene: TRBV7-2; J gene: TRBJ2-7; CDR3 protein: CASSRGQNYEQYF
V gene: TRBV20-1; J gene: TRBJ2-3; CDR3 protein: CSAPRGLSTDTQYF
V gene: TRBV11-1; J gene: TRBJ2-7; CDR3 protein: CASSSGQGVYEQYF